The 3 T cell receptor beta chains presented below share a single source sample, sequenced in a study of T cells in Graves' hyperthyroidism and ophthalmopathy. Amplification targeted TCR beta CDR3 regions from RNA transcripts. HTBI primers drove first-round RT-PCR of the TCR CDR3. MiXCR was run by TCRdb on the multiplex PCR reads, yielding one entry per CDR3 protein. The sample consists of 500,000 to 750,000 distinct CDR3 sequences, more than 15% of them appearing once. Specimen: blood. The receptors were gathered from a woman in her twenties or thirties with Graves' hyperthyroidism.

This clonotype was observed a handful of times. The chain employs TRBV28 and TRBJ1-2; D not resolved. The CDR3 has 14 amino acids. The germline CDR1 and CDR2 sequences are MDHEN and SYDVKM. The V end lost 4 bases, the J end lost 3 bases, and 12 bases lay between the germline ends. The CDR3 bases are TGTGCCAGCAGTTCCTCGGCAGCCGACTATGGCTACACCTTC. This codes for CASSSSAADYGYTF.

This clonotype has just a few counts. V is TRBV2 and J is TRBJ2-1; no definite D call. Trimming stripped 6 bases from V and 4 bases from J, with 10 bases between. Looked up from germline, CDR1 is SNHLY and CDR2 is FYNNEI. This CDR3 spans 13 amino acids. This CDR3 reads CASRPDRYNEQFF. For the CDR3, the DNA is TGTGCCAGCAGACCGGACCGGTACAATGAGCAGTTCTTC. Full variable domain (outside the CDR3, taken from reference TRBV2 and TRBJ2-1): EPEVTQTPSHQVTQMGQEVILRCVPISNHLYFYWYRQILGQKVEFLVSFYNNEISEKSEIFDDQFSVERPDGSNFTLKIRSTKLEDSAMYFCASRPDRYNEQFFGPGTRLTVL.

The CDR3 DNA sequence: TGCAGTGCTAGAGGGACGCTGAGCACTGAAGCTTTCTTT. Residues: CSARGTLSTEAFF. This chain joins TRBV20-1 and TRBJ1-1; the D is unclear. The CDR3 is 13 amino acids. Germline CDR1 reads DFQATT; CDR2 reads SNEGSKA (reference sequence). V was trimmed by 1 base and J by 4 bases, leaving 10 bases between them.